This T cell receptor beta chain stems from a study of shared clonotypes between healthy human individuals. This clone was picked up many times. Libraries were prepared by immunoSEQ multiplex PCR; TCRdb keeps only in-frame clonotypes and omits some of them. The table includes some 350,000 clones, less than 85% detected once. In germline, CDR1 is KGHSH, CDR2 LQKENI. V shed 3 bases, J shed 6 bases, and the junction held 8 bases outside the gene matches. The CDR3 consists of 15 residues. This chain links TRBV18 with TRBJ2-7; the match to TRBD2 covers 10 bases. This TCR derives from a man between 25 and 39 years old in good health. Sequencing was done on a sample of memory CD4+ T cells sorted from blood. The subset here: CD45RA-negative fraction. This CDR3 is CASSPPSGRAREQYF. CDR3 in DNA: TGTGCCAGCTCACCGCCCAGCGGGAGGGCCCGCGAGCAGTACTTC.